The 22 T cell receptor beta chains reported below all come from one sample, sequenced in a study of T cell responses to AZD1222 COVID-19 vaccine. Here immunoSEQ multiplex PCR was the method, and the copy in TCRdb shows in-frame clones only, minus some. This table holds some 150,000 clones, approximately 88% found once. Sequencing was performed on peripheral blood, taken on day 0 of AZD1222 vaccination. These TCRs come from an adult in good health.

The CDR3 is CASSQDPGLNYGYTF. The CDR3 DNA is TGCGCCAGCAGCCAAGACCCAGGGCTTAACTATGGCTACACCTTC. The chain recombines TRBV4-1 with TRBJ1-2; tentatively, D is TRBD1 (5 bases). Looked up from germline, CDR1 is MGHRA and CDR2 is YSYEKL. Trimming shortened V by 0 bases and J by 1 base, and 9 bases separated the two germline ends. The CDR3 has 15 residues.

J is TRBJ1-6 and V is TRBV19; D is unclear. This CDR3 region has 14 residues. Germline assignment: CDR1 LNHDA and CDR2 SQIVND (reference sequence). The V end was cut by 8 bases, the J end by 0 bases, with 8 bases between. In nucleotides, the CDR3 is TGTGCCAGTCGCATCAGCTCCTATAATTCACCCCTCCACTTT. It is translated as CASRISSYNSPLHF.

Here the CDR3 DNA reads TGTGCCAGCAGTTTATTCCGGGGGTCAGACTACGAGCAGTACTTC. Its translation: CASSLFRGSDYEQYF. The chain has TRBV27 and TRBJ2-7; D may be TRBD2 (6 bases). The CDR3 length is 15 residues. Germline-derived CDR1 and CDR2 are MNHEY and SMNVEV (reference sequence). The ends were cut back, 1 base at V and 3 bases at J, with 13 bases in the middle.

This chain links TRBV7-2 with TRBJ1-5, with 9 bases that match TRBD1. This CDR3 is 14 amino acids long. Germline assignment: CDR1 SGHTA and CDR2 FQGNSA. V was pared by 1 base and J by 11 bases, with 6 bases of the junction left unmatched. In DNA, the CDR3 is TGTGCCAGCAGCTTAGACAGGGGGCAGCGGGCCCAGCATTTT. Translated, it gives CASSLDRGQRAQHF. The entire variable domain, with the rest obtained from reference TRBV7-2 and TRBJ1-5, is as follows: GAGVSQSPSNKVTEKGKDVELRCDPISGHTALYWYRQSLGQGLEFLIYFQGNSAPDKSGLPSDRFSAERTGGSVSTLTIQRTQQEDSAVYLCASSLDRGQRAQHFGDGTRLSIL.

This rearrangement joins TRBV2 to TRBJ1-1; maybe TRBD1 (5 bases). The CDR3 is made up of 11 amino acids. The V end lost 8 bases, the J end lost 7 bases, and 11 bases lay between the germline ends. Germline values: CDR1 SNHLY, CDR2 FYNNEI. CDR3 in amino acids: CASSSGGEAFF. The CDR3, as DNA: TGTGCCAGCTCTTCCGGGGGTGAAGCTTTCTTT.

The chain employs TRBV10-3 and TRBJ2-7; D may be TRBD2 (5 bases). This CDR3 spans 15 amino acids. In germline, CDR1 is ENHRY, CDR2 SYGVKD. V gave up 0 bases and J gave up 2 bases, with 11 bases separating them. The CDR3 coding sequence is TGTGCCATCAGTGAGTCGGCGGGTTATCCCTACGAGCAGTACTTC. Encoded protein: CAISESAGYPYEQYF.

The CDR3 region has the DNA TGTGCTAGTGGTTTGGAGGACAGTGAAGCTTTCTTT. As protein: CASGLEDSEAFF. The chain uses TRBV12-5 and TRBJ1-1; possibly TRBD1 for D (6 bases). The CDR3 contains 12 residues. Germline V lookup: CDR1 LGHNT, CDR2 FRNRAP. Trimming stripped 1 base from V and 7 bases from J, with 7 bases between. Full variable domain (outside the CDR3, taken from reference TRBV12-5 and TRBJ1-1): DARVTQTPRHKVTEMGQEVTMRCQPILGHNTVFWYRQTMMQGLELLAYFRNRAPLDDSGMPKDRFSAEMPDATLATLKIQPSEPRDSAVYFCASGLEDSEAFFGQGTRLTVV.

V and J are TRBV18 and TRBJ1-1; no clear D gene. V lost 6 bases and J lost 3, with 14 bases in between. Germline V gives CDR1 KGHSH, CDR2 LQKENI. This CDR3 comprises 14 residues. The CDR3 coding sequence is TGTGCCAGCTCTAACCAGCGTTTTTACACTGAAGCTTTCTTT. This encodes CASSNQRFYTEAFF.

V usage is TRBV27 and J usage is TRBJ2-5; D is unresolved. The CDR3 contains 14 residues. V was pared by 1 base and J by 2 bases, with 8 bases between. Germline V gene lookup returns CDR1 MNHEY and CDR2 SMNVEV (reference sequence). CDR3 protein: CASSLCNPQETQYF. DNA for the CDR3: TGTGCCAGCAGTTTATGCAACCCACAAGAGACCCAGTACTTC.

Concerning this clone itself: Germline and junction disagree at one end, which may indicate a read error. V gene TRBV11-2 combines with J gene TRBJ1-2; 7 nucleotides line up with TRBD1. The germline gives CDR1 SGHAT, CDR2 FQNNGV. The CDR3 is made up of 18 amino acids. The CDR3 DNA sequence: TGTGCCAGCAGCTTGGTATCGGGACAGACCAAGTTTAGCTATGGCTATACCTTC. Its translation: CASSLVSGQTKFSYGYTF.

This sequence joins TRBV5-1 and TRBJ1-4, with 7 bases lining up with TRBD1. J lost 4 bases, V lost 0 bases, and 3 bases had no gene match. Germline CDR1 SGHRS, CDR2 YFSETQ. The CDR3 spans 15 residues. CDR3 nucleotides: TGCGCCAGCAGCTTGGGACAGGGAGATAATGAAAAACTGTTTTTT. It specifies CASSLGQGDNEKLFF.

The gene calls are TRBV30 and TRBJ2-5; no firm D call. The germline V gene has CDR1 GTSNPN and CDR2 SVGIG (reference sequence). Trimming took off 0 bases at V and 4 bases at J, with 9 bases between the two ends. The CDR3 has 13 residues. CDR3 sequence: CAWSVKGGETQYF. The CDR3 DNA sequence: TGTGCCTGGAGTGTGAAGGGCGGAGAGACCCAGTACTTC.

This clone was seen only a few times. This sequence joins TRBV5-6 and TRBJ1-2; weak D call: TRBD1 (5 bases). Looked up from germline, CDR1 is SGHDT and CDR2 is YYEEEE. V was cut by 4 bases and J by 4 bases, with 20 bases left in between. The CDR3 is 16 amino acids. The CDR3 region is CASSPGGQGRFYGYTF. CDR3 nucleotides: TGTGCCAGCAGCCCGGGTGGGCAGGGCCGTTTCTATGGCTACACCTTC.

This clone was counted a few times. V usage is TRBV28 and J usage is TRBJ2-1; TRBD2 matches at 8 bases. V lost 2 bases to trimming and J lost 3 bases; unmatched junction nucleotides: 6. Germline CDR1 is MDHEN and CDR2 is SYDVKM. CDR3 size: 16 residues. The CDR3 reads CASSLDSGGGYNEQFF. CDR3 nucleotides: TGTGCCAGCAGTTTAGACTCCGGGGGGGGCTACAATGAGCAGTTCTTC.

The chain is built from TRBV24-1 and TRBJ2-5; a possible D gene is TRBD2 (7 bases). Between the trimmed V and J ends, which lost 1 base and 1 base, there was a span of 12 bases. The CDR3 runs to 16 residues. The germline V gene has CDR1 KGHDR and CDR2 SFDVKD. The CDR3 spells CATSDFGAGAQETQYF. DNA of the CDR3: TGTGCCACCAGTGATTTTGGGGCGGGGGCCCAAGAGACCCAGTACTTC.

The CDR3 here is CASSIQGARDTEAFF. CDR3 in DNA: TGTGCCAGCAGCATACAGGGGGCTCGGGACACTGAAGCTTTCTTT. The chain has TRBV5-5 and TRBJ1-1; 9 bases line up with TRBD1. CDR3 length: 15 residues. With 4 bases clipped from V and 3 bases from J, the junction kept 7 bases outside the gene matches. Per the germline V gene, CDR1 is SGHKS and CDR2 is YYEKEE (reference sequence). Variable domain in full (rest from reference TRBV5-5 and TRBJ1-1): DAGVTQSPTHLIKTRGQQVTLRCSPISGHKSVSWYQQVLGQGPQFIFQYYEKEERGRGNFPDRFSARQFPNYSSELNVNALLLGDSALYLCASSIQGARDTEAFFGQGTRLTVV.

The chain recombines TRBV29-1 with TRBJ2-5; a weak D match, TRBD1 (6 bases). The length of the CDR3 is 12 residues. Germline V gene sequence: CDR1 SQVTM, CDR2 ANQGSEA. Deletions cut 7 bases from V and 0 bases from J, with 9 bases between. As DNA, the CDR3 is TGCAGCGCGGGGACATACCAAGAGACCCAGTACTTC. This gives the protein CSAGTYQETQYF.

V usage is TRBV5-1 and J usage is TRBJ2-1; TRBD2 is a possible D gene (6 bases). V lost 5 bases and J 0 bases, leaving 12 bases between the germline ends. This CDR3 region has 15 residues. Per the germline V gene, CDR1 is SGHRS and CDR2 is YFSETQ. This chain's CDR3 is CASSSGRNSYNEQFF. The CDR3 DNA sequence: TGCGCCAGCAGTAGCGGACGGAACTCCTACAATGAGCAGTTCTTC.

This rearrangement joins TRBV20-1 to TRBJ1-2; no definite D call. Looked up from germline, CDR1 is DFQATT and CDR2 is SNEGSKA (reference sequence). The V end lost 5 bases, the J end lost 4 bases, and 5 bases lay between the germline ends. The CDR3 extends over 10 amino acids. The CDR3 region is CSAGIYGYTF. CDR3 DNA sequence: TGCAGTGCTGGGATCTATGGCTACACCTTC.

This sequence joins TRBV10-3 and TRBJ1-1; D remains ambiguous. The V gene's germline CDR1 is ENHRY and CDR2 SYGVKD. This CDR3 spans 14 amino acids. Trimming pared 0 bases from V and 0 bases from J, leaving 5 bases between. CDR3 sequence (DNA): TGTGCCATCAGTGAGTCCAGCCTGAACACTGAAGCTTTCTTT. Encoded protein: CAISESSLNTEAFF.

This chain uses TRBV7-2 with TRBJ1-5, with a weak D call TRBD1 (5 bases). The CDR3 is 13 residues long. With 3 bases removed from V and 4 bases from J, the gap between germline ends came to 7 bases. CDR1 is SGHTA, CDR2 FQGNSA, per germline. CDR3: CASSFRQNQPQHF. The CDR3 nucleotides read TGTGCCAGCAGCTTCCGACAGAATCAGCCCCAGCATTTT.

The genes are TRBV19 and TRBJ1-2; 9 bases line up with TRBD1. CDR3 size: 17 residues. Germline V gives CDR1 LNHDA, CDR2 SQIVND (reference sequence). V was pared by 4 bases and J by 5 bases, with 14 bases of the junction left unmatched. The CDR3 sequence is CASSTTTGGFFTYGYTF. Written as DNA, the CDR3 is TGTGCCAGTAGTACGACGACAGGGGGGTTTTTTACTTATGGCTACACCTTC.